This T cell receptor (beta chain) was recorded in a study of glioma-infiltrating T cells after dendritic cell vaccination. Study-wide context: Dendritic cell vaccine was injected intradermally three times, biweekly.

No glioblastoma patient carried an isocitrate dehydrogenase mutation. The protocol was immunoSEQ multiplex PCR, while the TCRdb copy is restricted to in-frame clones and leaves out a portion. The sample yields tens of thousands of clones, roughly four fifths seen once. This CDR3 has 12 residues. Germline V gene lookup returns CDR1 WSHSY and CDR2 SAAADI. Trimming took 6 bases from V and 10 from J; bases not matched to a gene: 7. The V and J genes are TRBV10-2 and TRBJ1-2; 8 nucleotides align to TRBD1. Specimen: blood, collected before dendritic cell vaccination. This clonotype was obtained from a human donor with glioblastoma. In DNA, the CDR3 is TGCGCCAGCAGGGGTGACAGGGGTGCCTACACCTTC. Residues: CASRGDRGAYTF.